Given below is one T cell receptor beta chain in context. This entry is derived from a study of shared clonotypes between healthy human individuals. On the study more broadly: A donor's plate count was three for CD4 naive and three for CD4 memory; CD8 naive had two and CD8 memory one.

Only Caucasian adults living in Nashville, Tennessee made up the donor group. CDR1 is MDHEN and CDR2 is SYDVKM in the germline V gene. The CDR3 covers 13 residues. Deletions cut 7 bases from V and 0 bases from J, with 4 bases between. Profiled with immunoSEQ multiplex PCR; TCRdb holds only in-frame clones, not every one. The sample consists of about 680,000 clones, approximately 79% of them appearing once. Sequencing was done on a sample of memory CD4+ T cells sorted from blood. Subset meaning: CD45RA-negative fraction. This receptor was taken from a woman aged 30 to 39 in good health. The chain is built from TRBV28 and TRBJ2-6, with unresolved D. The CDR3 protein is CASIASGANVLTF. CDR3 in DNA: TGTGCCAGCATCGCCTCTGGGGCCAACGTCCTGACTTTC.